This entry is about one T cell receptor (beta chain). Its antigen is as yet unknown. The same CDR3 can be traced to other DNA sequences in this sample. Genomic DNA per cell subset filled all wells of several immunoSEQ plates. Replicate PCRs from sorted subsets contained around 200 ng DNA, which is 30,000 to 35,000 T cell genomes. Assay used: immunoSEQ multiplex PCR; TCRdb lists only in-frame clones, some missing. The sample includes 2 million to 2.5 million clones, over 85% of them seen just once. V was clipped by 5 bases and J by 0 bases, with 3 bases between them. Germline CDR1 SGHTA, CDR2 FQGNSA. The CDR3 is 12 amino acids. These data come from a study of shared clonotypes between healthy human individuals. General study findings and limits: For sorted subsets, rarefaction showed incomplete sequencing despite large depth. Generation probabilities were higher for clonotypes shared across all four sorted-subset donors than for unshared ones.

The TCR originated in a man aged 18 to 29 in good health. Some clones in this sample may be carry-over from other donors' samples. The V gene is TRBV7-2, the J gene TRBJ2-3; no reliable D call. Source material: naive CD4+ T cells from PBMCs. This sample's subset: CD45RA+ positively selected. The CDR3 bases are TGTGCCAGCAGCACAAGCACAGATACGCAGTATTTT. This encodes CASSTSTDTQYF.